Each of the 21 T cell receptor beta chains below was sequenced from the same sample in a study of CD8+ T cells in alopecia areata. It was cDNA, reverse transcribed from extracted RNA, that served as the sequencing template. Data came from immunoSEQ multiplex PCR; TCRdb stores just in-frame clones and leaves some out. This table holds around 250,000 clones, 67% found once. The sample in question was CD4+ T cells sorted from blood, obtained at week 0. These receptors were taken from a human donor with alopecia areata.

The gene calls are TRBV7-2 and TRBJ1-5, with no clear D. The CDR3 extends over 15 amino acids. The germline V and J ends were trimmed by 1 base and 2 bases, with 9 bases remaining between them. Germline V gene lookup returns CDR1 SGHTA and CDR2 FQGNSA. The CDR3 loop is CASSLVSVGNQPQHF. Here the CDR3 DNA reads TGTGCCAGCAGCTTAGTATCGGTGGGCAATCAGCCCCAGCATTTT.

The rearrangement joins TRBV2 to TRBJ2-1, with 12 bases that match TRBD2. CDR3 length: 15 amino acids. The germline gives CDR1 SNHLY, CDR2 FYNNEI. The V and J ends lost 7 bases and 9 bases, in that order; junction bases with no gene match: 10. Here the CDR3 reads CASKRLAGEIAEQFF. As DNA, the CDR3 is TGTGCCAGCAAAAGACTAGCGGGGGAAATAGCTGAGCAGTTCTTC.

This clone turned up a few times. The chain recombines TRBV7-2 with TRBJ2-5, with 10 bases matching TRBD1. The ends lost 5 bases at V and 6 bases at J; junction bases unmatched: 9. Per the germline V gene, CDR1 is SGHTA and CDR2 is FQGNSA. The CDR3 covers 15 residues. CDR3 nucleotide sequence: TGTGCCAGCAGCCCGCCTCCGGGACAGGGGAAGACCCAGTACTTC. Protein: CASSPPPGQGKTQYF.

A note on this clone: Other nucleotide sequences from this sample produce the same CDR3. J is TRBJ2-7 and V is TRBV29-1; D gene uncertain. The ends were cut back, 5 bases at V and 2 bases at J, with 10 bases in the middle. CDR1 is SQVTM, CDR2 ANQGSEA, per germline. The CDR3 has 12 residues. The CDR3 region is CSVLDGTYEQYF. The CDR3 region has the DNA TGCAGCGTTTTAGACGGCACCTACGAGCAGTACTTC.

This chain uses TRBV2 with TRBJ2-7, with TRBD1 identical over 8 bases. The CDR3 has 13 amino acids. The V gene end was trimmed by 3 bases and the J gene end by 5 bases; junction bases not matched to a gene: 3. CDR1 and CDR2 (germline): SNHLY, FYNNEI. The CDR3 reads CASSENRGNEQYF. In nucleotides, the CDR3 is TGTGCCAGCAGTGAGAACAGGGGGAACGAGCAGTACTTC.

This sequence joins TRBV30 and TRBJ1-2; the D is unclear. The CDR3 loop spans 15 amino acids. The germline V and J ends were trimmed by 2 bases and 6 bases, with 19 bases remaining between them. CDR1 and CDR2 (germline): GTSNPN, SVGIG (reference sequence). CDR3 DNA: TGTGCCTGGAGTTCCCTGGGAGTGACCGGTAATGGCTACACCTTC. It specifies CAWSSLGVTGNGYTF.

For the CDR3, the DNA is TGTGCCCGAAAGGGAGGGCAGGAGACCCAGTACTTC. This codes for CARKGGQETQYF. The chain employs TRBV2 and TRBJ2-5; TRBD2 matches at 7 bases. Per the germline V gene, CDR1 is SNHLY and CDR2 is FYNNEI. J lost 5 bases, V lost 11 bases, and 8 bases had no gene match. The CDR3 runs 12 residues.

The chain carries TRBV6-5 and TRBJ2-7; tentatively, D is TRBD1 (7 bases). V gave up 3 bases and J gave up 5 bases, with 14 bases separating them. This CDR3 is built from 14 residues. Germline V gives CDR1 MNHEY, CDR2 SVGAGI. CDR3 in DNA: TGTGCCAGCAGTTATTCCAGGGGGGTCCACGAGCAGTACTTC. It encodes CASSYSRGVHEQYF.

This chain uses TRBV20-1 with TRBJ2-7; D is unresolved. V dropped 5 bases and J dropped 5 bases, with 7 bases sitting between them. CDR1 and CDR2 from the germline V gene are DFQATT and SNEGSKA (reference sequence). The CDR3 is 10 residues long. The CDR3 DNA reads TGCAGTGCTCGTTTACACGAGCAGTACTTC. Encoded protein: CSARLHEQYF.

This clone was observed a single time. This chain links TRBV29-1 with TRBJ2-7; D not certain. The V gene lost 4 bases and the J gene lost 0 bases, with 10 bases spanning the gap. The CDR3 contains 13 residues. Germline loops: CDR1 SQVTM, CDR2 ANQGSEA. The CDR3 bases are TGCAGCGTTGTTTGGCAGCGCTCCTACGAGCAGTACTTC. This encodes CSVVWQRSYEQYF.

This clone has a handful of counts. This rearrangement joins TRBV5-1 to TRBJ1-1, with a tentative D call TRBD1 (6 bases). Germline values: CDR1 SGHRS, CDR2 YFSETQ. V lost 0 bases and J 1 base, leaving 13 bases between the germline ends. This CDR3 comprises 16 residues. CDR3 DNA sequence: TGCGCCAGCAGCTTGGTTACAGGGAGGAGGAACACTGAAGCTTTCTTT. This translates into CASSLVTGRRNTEAFF.

This clone came up a few times. At the DNA level, this CDR3 is encoded by other sequences in the same sample as well. V usage is TRBV19 and J usage is TRBJ1-5; D is possibly TRBD1 (5 bases). V was clipped by 3 bases and J by 2 bases, with 5 bases between them. The CDR3 sequence is 13 residues long. Germline V gene sequence: CDR1 LNHDA, CDR2 SQIVND (reference sequence). The CDR3 DNA reads as TGTGCCAGTAGTATGACAGGCAATCAGCCCCAGCATTTT. Translation: CASSMTGNQPQHF.

This clone was counted between two and nine times. The chain is built from TRBV6-1 and TRBJ1-2; possible D gene TRBD1, 6 bases. CDR3 length equals 12 residues. Germline V CDR1 and CDR2: MNHNS, SASEGT. V lost 5 bases to trimming and J lost 8 bases, with 12 bases between them. CDR3 DNA sequence: TGTGCCAGCAGTCAGGGGATTGGCGGCTACACCTTC. Amino acid sequence: CASSQGIGGYTF.

This clone was counted a few times. The sample has other DNA sequences that encode this CDR3 too. This chain's CDR3 is CSVDSYNEQFF. The CDR3 DNA reads TGCAGCGTTGACAGCTACAATGAGCAGTTCTTC. The J gene is TRBJ2-1, the V gene TRBV29-1; D remains unclear. The CDR3 runs to 11 residues. Germline lookup yields CDR1 SQVTM and CDR2 ANQGSEA. V dropped 3 bases and J dropped 3 bases, with 3 bases sitting between them.

The table lists this clone with a few counts. The J gene is TRBJ2-2, the V gene TRBV29-1, with D tentatively TRBD2 (6 bases). Per germline, CDR1 SQVTM and CDR2 ANQGSEA. V was clipped by 4 bases and J by 0 bases, with 9 bases between them. This CDR3 is 14 amino acids long. The CDR3 loop reads CSVARGSNTGELFF. CDR3 coding DNA: TGCAGCGTTGCCCGGGGGTCGAACACCGGGGAGCTGTTTTTT.

In its sample, this clone was seen a few times. The genes are TRBV5-1 and TRBJ2-3; D is unclear. In germline, CDR1 is SGHRS, CDR2 YFSETQ. The V gene lost 5 bases and the J gene lost 6 bases, with 13 bases spanning the gap. This CDR3 comprises 13 residues. The DNA of the CDR3 is TGCGCCAGCAGTATCGGTCACGATGATACGCAGTATTTT. This sequence encodes CASSIGHDDTQYF.

This clone was counted a few times. The V and J genes are TRBV29-1 and TRBJ2-4; 8 bases are a match to TRBD1. V shed 4 bases, J shed 8 bases, and the junction held 4 bases outside the gene matches. CDR1 is SQVTM, CDR2 ANQGSEA, per germline. The CDR3 is made up of 12 amino acids. The CDR3, as DNA: TGCAGCGTTGGGGAACAGGGGGACATTCAGTACTTC. Encoded protein: CSVGEQGDIQYF.

This clone was detected a few times. The rearrangement uses TRBV9 and TRBJ1-1; D gene ambiguous. CDR1 and CDR2 (germline): SGDLS, YYNGEE. Trimming removed 4 bases from V and 0 bases from J, with 10 bases in between. The CDR3 is made up of 14 amino acids. The CDR3 DNA reads as TGTGCCAGCAGCCCCCGGGTAATGAACACTGAAGCTTTCTTT. It specifies CASSPRVMNTEAFF.

The chain joins TRBV15 to TRBJ1-5; 9 bases line up with TRBD1. The CDR3 covers 15 residues. The V segment lost 0 bases and the J segment 7 bases; nucleotides outside the gene matches: 4. Per the germline V gene, CDR1 is LNHNV and CDR2 is YYDKDF (reference sequence). CDR3 coding DNA: TGTGCCACCAGCAGAGATCCTACAGGGGGCCAGCCCCAGCATTTT. Translation gives CATSRDPTGGQPQHF.

The count of this clone is one. The chain joins TRBV5-1 to TRBJ2-1; D is possibly TRBD2 (5 bases). CDR1 is SGHRS, CDR2 YFSETQ, per germline. Trimming removed 0 bases at V and 8 bases at J, with 9 bases between. The CDR3 is 13 amino acids. CDR3 DNA sequence: TGCGCCAGCAGCTTGGCCGGGGTTGATGAGCAGTTCTTC. It is translated as CASSLAGVDEQFF.

The V call is TRBV27, the J call TRBJ1-5; 8 positions agree with TRBD1. The CDR3 has 15 residues. V was pared by 2 bases and J by 2 bases, with 2 bases of the junction left unmatched. CDR1 is MNHEY and CDR2 is SMNVEV in the germline V gene (reference sequence). CDR3 nucleotide sequence: TGTGCCAGCAGTTTACGGACAGGGCGCAATCAGCCCCAGCATTTT. Its translation: CASSLRTGRNQPQHF.